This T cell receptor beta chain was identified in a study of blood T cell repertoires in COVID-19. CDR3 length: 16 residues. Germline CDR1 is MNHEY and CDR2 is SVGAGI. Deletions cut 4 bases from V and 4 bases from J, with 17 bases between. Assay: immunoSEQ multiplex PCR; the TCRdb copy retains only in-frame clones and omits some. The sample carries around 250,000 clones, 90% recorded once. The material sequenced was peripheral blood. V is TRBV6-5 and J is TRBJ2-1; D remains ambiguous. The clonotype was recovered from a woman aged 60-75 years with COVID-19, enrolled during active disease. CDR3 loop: CASSSPTSTTYNEQFF. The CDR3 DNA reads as TGTGCCAGCAGTTCCCCAACCTCCACCACTTACAATGAGCAGTTCTTC.